Detailed here is one T cell receptor (beta chain). The repertoire was sequenced with immunoSEQ multiplex PCR; TCRdb's copy has only in-frame clones and lacks some. Of about 42,000 clones detected, around three quarters appear once; the ten largest clones hold approximately 1.1%. The data were taken from a study of preoperative IRX-2 immunotherapy in early breast cancer. This CDR3 contains 14 residues. Germline CDR1 and CDR2: SGHRS and YFSETQ. Trimming pared 2 bases from V and 8 bases from J, leaving 14 bases between. Regarding treatment: preoperative locoregional IRX-2 cytokine immunotherapy. Preoperative locoregional IRX-2 cytokine immunotherapy was tested in the phase Ib source study.

This sequence originates from a human donor with breast cancer. The chain is built from TRBV5-1 and TRBJ2-1; D remains unclear. The specimen was tumor tissue, collected after IRX-2 immunotherapy. The DNA for the CDR3 is TGCGCCAGCAGCTTAGCTTCTCACCCCCATGAGCAGTTCTTC. The encoded protein is CASSLASHPHEQFF.